The 25 T cell receptor beta chains reported below all come from one sample, sequenced in a study of OX40 agonist ivuxolimab in advanced cancers. Some clones are missing from TCRdb's copy, which holds only in-frame ones; the method was immunoSEQ multiplex PCR. The top ten hold 1.5% to 2% of the sample, which has tens of thousands of clones, 80% to 90% seen once. The sample here was CD4+ or CD8+ T cells sorted from blood, taken in a trial of the OX40 agonist ivuxolimab. The receptors here all came from an adult with an advanced solid tumor such as melanoma, head and neck, liver or kidney cancer.

The J gene is TRBJ2-7, the V gene TRBV28, with TRBD1 identical over 10 bases. The germline gives CDR1 MDHEN, CDR2 SYDVKM. V was clipped by 2 bases and J by 4 bases; unmatched bases: 5. CDR3 length: 15 amino acids. The CDR3: CASSLPGGQGYEQYF. The CDR3, as DNA: TGTGCCAGCAGTTTACCAGGGGGACAGGGGTACGAGCAGTACTTC.

The chain carries TRBV19 and TRBJ1-2; 9 bases line up with TRBD1. Per the germline V gene, CDR1 is LNHDA and CDR2 is SQIVND (reference sequence). V shed 8 bases, J shed 3 bases, and the junction held 1 base outside the gene matches. The CDR3 is 12 amino acids. The CDR3 spells CASRDRDYGYTF. The CDR3 DNA sequence: TGTGCCAGTCGGGACAGGGACTATGGCTACACCTTC.

This clone is a singleton in its sample. The chain uses TRBV23-1 and TRBJ1-5; D is unresolved. TRBV23-1 is sorted into the ORF group, with uncertain function. Trimming took 8 bases from V and 4 from J, leaving 9 bases between them. The CDR3 totals 12 residues. The CDR3 sequence is CASAGGNQPQHF. The CDR3 DNA reads TGCGCCAGCGCAGGAGGGAATCAGCCCCAGCATTTT.

The chain carries TRBV5-8 and TRBJ2-5; maybe TRBD1 (5 bases). The CDR3 runs to 15 residues. Germline V gene sequence: CDR1 SGHTS, CDR2 YDEGEE. Between the trimmed V and J ends, which lost 0 bases and 4 bases, there was a span of 13 bases. The CDR3: CASSLGSGRGETQYF. CDR3 bases: TGTGCCAGCAGCTTGGGTTCAGGGCGAGGAGAGACCCAGTACTTC.

The sample holds one count of this clone. V gene TRBV9 combines with J gene TRBJ1-4; D not certain. This CDR3 region has 18 residues. The germline V and J ends were trimmed by 2 bases and 2 bases, with 19 bases remaining between them. CDR1 SGDLS and CDR2 YYNGEE come from the germline V gene. The CDR3 DNA follows: TGTGCCAGCAGCGTCAAGCCCCACACACCTGGGACTAATGAAAAACTGTTTTTT. Residues: CASSVKPHTPGTNEKLFF.

Concerning this clone: Compared with germline, one end of the junction differs, possibly owing to a read error. This chain uses TRBV10-1 with TRBJ2-3, with D possibly TRBD1 on 6 matching bases. Germline CDR1 reads WNHNN; CDR2 reads SYGVQD (reference sequence). This CDR3 has 13 amino acids. CDR3: CAGSSRGRVTQYF. CDR3 DNA sequence: TGCGCCGGCAGCAGCAGGGGCAGGGTTACGCAGTATTTT.

This chain connects TRBV7-8 to TRBJ1-5, with 8 bases identical to TRBD1. Looked up from germline, CDR1 is SGHVS and CDR2 is FQNEAQ. The CDR3 covers 15 residues. The V segment lost 2 bases and the J segment 4 bases; nucleotides outside the gene matches: 4. In DNA, the CDR3 is TGTGCCAGCAGCTTAAGGGACAGGACTAATCAGCCCCAGCATTTT. It codes for CASSLRDRTNQPQHF.

The sample holds one count of this clone. This chain joins TRBV13 and TRBJ2-5; 8 bases are a match to TRBD1. The V and J ends lost 4 bases and 2 bases, in that order; junction bases with no gene match: 12. The germline gives CDR1 PRHDT, CDR2 FYEKMQ (reference sequence). The CDR3 loop spans 17 amino acids. The CDR3 loop reads CASSSRYSDRGQETQYF. CDR3 sequence (DNA): TGTGCCAGCAGCTCCCGTTACTCCGACAGGGGACAAGAGACCCAGTACTTC.

This chain uses TRBV2 with TRBJ1-4, with a tentative D call TRBD1 (5 bases). V was shortened by 6 bases and J by 5 bases, with 10 bases between the two germline ends. The CDR3 loop spans 13 amino acids. The germline gives CDR1 SNHLY, CDR2 FYNNEI. The CDR3 reads CASSDSYNEKLFF. DNA of the CDR3: TGTGCCAGCAGCGACAGTTACAATGAAAAACTGTTTTTT.

This clone was detected only a few times. V gene TRBV19 combines with J gene TRBJ1-4, with D tentatively TRBD1 (6 bases). V lost 6 bases and J lost 5, with 16 bases in between. Germline V gives CDR1 LNHDA, CDR2 SQIVND (reference sequence). The CDR3 covers 15 residues. CDR3 coding DNA: TGTGCCAGTAGCCCAGCGGACAGTAAAAATGAAAAACTGTTTTTT. This translates into CASSPADSKNEKLFF.

The V call is TRBV2, the J call TRBJ2-5; TRBD2 matches at 10 bases. Germline-derived CDR1 and CDR2 are SNHLY and FYNNEI. J lost 1 base, V lost 7 bases, and 9 bases had no gene match. This CDR3 contains 16 residues. The CDR3 nucleotides read TGTGCCAGCACCCGTCAGGGACTAGCGAGCCAAGAGACCCAGTACTTC. Its translation: CASTRQGLASQETQYF.

The sample holds a few counts of this clone. The chain uses TRBV11-2 and TRBJ2-7; D not resolved. Trimming removed 5 bases at V and 3 bases at J, with 5 bases between. CDR1 and CDR2 (germline): SGHAT, FQNNGV. The length of the CDR3 is 11 residues. The CDR3 loop is CASSAHYEQYF. The CDR3 DNA reads as TGTGCCAGCAGCGCACACTACGAGCAGTACTTC.

In its sample, this clone was seen a few times. The chain couples TRBV15 to TRBJ2-3; TRBD2 matches at 10 bases. Trimming at V came to 2 bases and at J to 4 bases, leaving 6 bases not matched to a gene. CDR1 LNHNV and CDR2 YYDKDF come from the germline V gene (reference sequence). This CDR3 has 16 residues. The CDR3 loop reads CATSRRLAGVADTQYF. The CDR3 DNA is TGTGCCACCAGCAGACGTCTAGCGGGAGTGGCAGATACGCAGTATTTT.

This clone was detected only once. CDR3 protein: CASSSTGGRNEQFF. DNA for the CDR3: TGTGCCAGCAGCTCAACCGGGGGCCGGAATGAGCAGTTCTTC. This rearrangement joins TRBV7-3 to TRBJ2-1; D is tentatively TRBD1 or TRBD2 (6 bases each). V was cut by 4 bases and J by 7 bases, with 14 bases left in between. Germline V CDR1 and CDR2: SGHTA, FQGTGA. The CDR3 loop spans 14 amino acids.

The chain joins TRBV18 to TRBJ2-5; D is undetermined. The ends were cut back, 0 bases at V and 9 bases at J, with 17 bases in the middle. The germline gives CDR1 KGHSH, CDR2 LQKENI. The CDR3 has 15 amino acids. CDR3 sequence: CASSPPPPDFGPQYF. The CDR3 DNA is TGTGCCAGCTCACCACCGCCTCCAGACTTCGGACCCCAGTACTTC.

The rearrangement joins TRBV19 to TRBJ1-1, with a tentative D call TRBD1 (6 bases). Germline lookup yields CDR1 LNHDA and CDR2 SQIVND (reference sequence). Trimming shortened V by 7 bases and J by 0 bases, and 9 bases separated the two germline ends. The CDR3 is made up of 13 amino acids. The CDR3 reads CASTQGMNTEAFF. The CDR3 nucleotides are TGTGCCAGTACCCAGGGGATGAACACTGAAGCTTTCTTT.

The chain couples TRBV10-2 to TRBJ1-1; TRBD1 agrees at 10 bases. The CDR3 runs to 14 residues. With V trimmed by 7 bases and J by 4 bases, 6 bases remained unmatched. Germline assignment: CDR1 WSHSY and CDR2 SAAADI. CDR3 nucleotide sequence: TGCGCCAGCAAGGACAGGGGGTTGACCACTGAAGCTTTCTTT. Protein sequence: CASKDRGLTTEAFF.

V usage is TRBV5-1 and J usage is TRBJ2-5, with 7 positions matching TRBD2. V gave up 1 base and J gave up 5 bases; unmatched junction bases: 5. Germline assignment: CDR1 SGHRS and CDR2 YFSETQ. The CDR3 covers 14 residues. CDR3 loop: CASSLPRELETQYF. In DNA, the CDR3 is TGCGCCAGCAGCTTGCCGCGGGAGTTGGAGACCCAGTACTTC.

V and J are TRBV7-9 and TRBJ1-5; possibly TRBD1 for D (6 bases). V gave up 5 bases and J gave up 3 bases, with 14 bases separating them. The length of the CDR3 is 15 residues. The germline gives CDR1 SEHNR, CDR2 FQNEAQ (reference sequence). The CDR3 loop is CASSIDGQPNQPQHF. CDR3 coding DNA: TGTGCCAGCAGCATAGACGGACAGCCCAATCAGCCCCAGCATTTT.

The rearrangement links TRBV30 to TRBJ2-1, with 8 bases lining up with TRBD2. The V and J ends lost 1 base and 13 bases, in that order; junction bases with no gene match: 9. There are 13 residues in the CDR3. In germline, CDR1 is GTSNPN, CDR2 SVGIG (reference sequence). The CDR3 loop is CAWSGTSSSGQFF. Here the CDR3 DNA reads TGTGCCTGGAGTGGGACTAGCAGCTCTGGTCAGTTCTTC.

The rearrangement uses TRBV12-5 and TRBJ2-1; 10 positions match TRBD1. Trimming took 5 bases from V and 7 from J; bases not matched to a gene: 2. CDR3 length: 13 amino acids. The V gene's germline CDR1 is LGHNT and CDR2 FRNRAP. CDR3 sequence: CASGVDRGNEQFF. The DNA for the CDR3 is TGTGCTAGTGGTGTGGACAGGGGGAATGAGCAGTTCTTC.

This rearrangement joins TRBV27 to TRBJ2-3; D unresolved. Germline V gene sequence: CDR1 MNHEY, CDR2 SMNVEV (reference sequence). CDR3 length equals 14 residues. V was shortened by 5 bases and J by 4 bases, with 13 bases between the two germline ends. The CDR3 nucleotides are TGTGCCAGCAGTCCCTACTCCCGGCCAGATACGCAGTATTTT. This encodes CASSPYSRPDTQYF.

The V and J genes are TRBV7-3 and TRBJ2-1, with D unclear. The CDR3 runs 16 residues. Germline V gives CDR1 SGHTA, CDR2 FQGTGA. V was pared by 6 bases and J by 0 bases, with 15 bases between. The DNA of the CDR3 is TGTGCCAGCAGAGTTGACTTACTGGACTCCTACAATGAGCAGTTCTTC. This encodes CASRVDLLDSYNEQFF.

This sequence joins TRBV2 and TRBJ1-5, with D perhaps matching TRBD1 (5 bases). The CDR3 is 12 amino acids. Trimming cost V 5 bases and J 6 bases, with 8 bases left between them. Germline CDR1 and CDR2: SNHLY and FYNNEI. The CDR3 reads CASSKGSQPQHF. In DNA, the CDR3 is TGTGCCAGCAGTAAGGGGTCTCAGCCCCAGCATTTT.

This rearrangement joins TRBV18 to TRBJ2-3; 14 nucleotides line up with TRBD2. CDR1 is KGHSH and CDR2 is LQKENI in the germline V gene. With 3 bases clipped from V and 0 bases from J, the junction kept 14 bases outside the gene matches. This CDR3 spans 21 amino acids. CDR3 in amino acids: CASSPSTTSGRAGTSTDTQYF. Here the CDR3 DNA reads TGTGCCAGCTCACCTTCGACGACTAGCGGGAGGGCCGGAACTAGCACAGATACGCAGTATTTT. Variable domain in full (rest from reference TRBV18 and TRBJ2-3): NAGVMQNPRHLVRRRGQEARLRCSPMKGHSHVYWYRQLPEEGLKFMVYLQKENIIDESGMPKERFSAEFPKEGPSILRIQQVVRGDSAAYFCASSPSTTSGRAGTSTDTQYFGPGTRLTVL.